A single T cell receptor beta chain is shown here with its context. The V gene's germline CDR1 is MNHEY and CDR2 SVGAGI. Trimming stripped 8 bases from V and 1 base from J, with 9 bases between. CDR3 length: 13 residues. Which cohort a participant joined came from the clinical history participants gave. The data belong to a study of blood T cell repertoires in COVID-19. Study details: Both acute and convalescent COVID-19 samples were obtained from the United States, Italy and Spain. PBMCs, B-cell-depleted T cells, or T cells were the source of the cDNA or gDNA that made up the material.

Method: immunoSEQ multiplex PCR; TCRdb's copy keeps in-frame clones and lacks some. The sample yields 150,000 to 200,000 clones, around 91% seen once. The sequenced sample was PBMCs or T cells enriched from blood (not recorded which). This chain uses TRBV6-5 with TRBJ1-3; D may be TRBD1 (6 bases). The origin of this receptor is a woman aged 18-35 years who had recovered from COVID-19. The CDR3 DNA follows: TGTGCCAGCCGGACAGCTTCTGGAAACACCATATATTTT. This sequence encodes CASRTASGNTIYF.